Each of the 5 T cell receptor beta chains below was sequenced from the same sample in a study of stem cell transplantation in POMP-related autoinflammatory disease. Sequenced by immunoSEQ multiplex PCR; TCRdb stores in-frame clones only, minus some. Of roughly 70,000 clones detected, approximately 91% appear once; the ten largest clones hold about 0.71%. Specimen: CD4+ T cells from PBMCs, collected after stem cell transplantation. These receptors were obtained from a human patient with POMP-related autoinflammation and immune dysregulation (PRAID). The graft donor may account for some of the T cells.

The table lists this clone with a count of one. The chain has TRBV28 and TRBJ1-6, with TRBD1 identical over 7 bases. CDR3 length equals 17 residues. Losses at the gene ends were 5 bases for V and 1 base for J; bases not matched to a gene: 8. Germline CDR1 and CDR2: MDHEN and SYDVKM. CDR3 DNA: TGTGCCAGCAGTCTCGGGACAGTTTTTTCCTATAATTCACCCCTCCACTTT. Protein: CASSLGTVFSYNSPLHF.

The table lists this clone with a count of one. Written as DNA, the CDR3 is TGCGCCAGCAGCTTTTCCGCGGAAGAGACTGAAGCTTTCTTT. Translation: CASSFSAEETEAFF. This chain links TRBV5-1 with TRBJ1-1, with D hard to call. Germline V gives CDR1 SGHRS, CDR2 YFSETQ. The V gene lost 2 bases and the J gene lost 5 bases, with 13 bases spanning the gap. This CDR3 spans 14 amino acids. Full variable domain (missing parts from reference TRBV5-1 and TRBJ1-1): KAGVTQTPRYLIKTRGQQVTLSCSPISGHRSVSWYQQTPGQGLQFLFEYFSETQRNKGNFPGRFSGRQFSNSRSEMNVSTLELGDSALYLCASSFSAEETEAFFGQGTRLTVV.

This clone occurred once. The V gene is TRBV19, the J gene TRBJ1-2, with a tentative D call TRBD1 (5 bases). In germline, CDR1 is LNHDA, CDR2 SQIVND (reference sequence). The V end lost 3 bases, the J end lost 4 bases, and 9 bases lay between the germline ends. CDR3 size: 13 residues. The CDR3 bases are TGTGCCAGTAGTATTGACAGCGGCTATGGCTACACCTTC. Translating gives CASSIDSGYGYTF.

The rearrangement links TRBV28 to TRBJ2-3, with D unresolved. V lost 6 bases to trimming and J lost 0 bases, with 16 bases between them. Germline V CDR1 and CDR2: MDHEN, SYDVKM. The CDR3 has 16 amino acids. CDR3 residues: CASRLSTASSTDTQYF. DNA for the CDR3: TGTGCCAGCAGGCTAAGCACTGCCTCTAGCACAGATACGCAGTATTTT.

The chain recombines TRBV7-3 with TRBJ2-2; a weak D match, TRBD1 (6 bases). Trimming shortened V by 1 base and J by 0 bases, and 9 bases separated the two germline ends. This CDR3 spans 16 amino acids. Germline CDR1 SGHTA, CDR2 FQGTGA. The CDR3 region is CASSLIRTANTGELFF. CDR3 DNA sequence: TGTGCCAGCAGCTTAATACGGACAGCGAACACCGGGGAGCTGTTTTTT.